The TCR beta chain under discussion was sequenced for a study of Graves' ophthalmopathy and Graves' hyperthyroidism (dated by TCRdb to the late 2010s). In terms of the full investigation: Peripheral blood was collected at initial diagnosis, before any treatment. TCR beta repertoire signatures were used to distinguish Graves' ophthalmopathy from Graves' hyperthyroidism and to predict progression to ophthalmopathy. In total, approximately 130 blood samples were TCR-sequenced: around 42 ophthalmopathy, under 85 hyperthyroidism and approximately 17 hyperthyroidism-to-ophthalmopathy patients. T-cell repertoires of thyroid tissue and blood were compared in 5 or 6 hyperthyroidism patients. To explore V-J signatures distinguishing ophthalmopathy from hyperthyroidism, a discovery set of 100 or so patients (roughly 44 ophthalmopathy, roughly 55 stable hyperthyroidism) was enrolled. An independent validation cohort was composed of 18 hyperthyroidism patients and over 15 patients who later progressed from hyperthyroidism to ophthalmopathy. Following sample collection, hyperthyroidism patients were given methimazole at a starting dose of 30 mg daily, and ophthalmopathy patients were given high-dose intravenous methylprednisolone. For training and testing, the 100 or so patients in the discovery cohort were randomly divided in a 7:3 ratio. The paper as a whole reports these results and caveats: In cross-validation, the 13-signature model distinguished ophthalmopathy from stable hyperthyroidism with just over 85% sensitivity and nearly 82% specificity, and in the test set the corresponding values were approximately 80% and 75%. In validation, the model predicted ophthalmopathy progression with about 70% sensitivity and approximately 75% specificity; more than ten predicted patients were CT-confirmed with GO in a median of about 6.1 months. No statistical method was used to predetermine the sample size, and group allocation was not hidden from the investigators. Most of the expanded thyroid clonotypes with a frequency above 0.001 were also detected in blood, and it was suggested that the thyroid immune response may be reflected by blood repertoires.

For repertoire sequencing, TCR beta CDR3 regions were amplified from RNA transcripts. A first-round RT-PCR used HTBI primers with the Qiagen OneStep RT-PCR kit, followed by a second-round multiplex PCR, size selection and purification. Libraries were sequenced paired-end with 100 bp reads on an Illumina HiSeq2000. The authors' pipeline ran thus. SOAPnuke was used for read processing, and reads with adapters, uncalled bases, a mean Phred below 15, or no exact constant-primer or identifier match were discarded. COPE v1.2.5 was used to merge high-quality paired reads. Clonotypes were defined as unique nucleotide sequences and were aligned to IMGT TRB V, D and J references using MiTCR v1.1. The analysis was limited to V-J combinations with a frequency above 0.0001, which together covered 99% to 99.2% of repertoires. For each V-J combination, a TCR clonal expansion and chaos score was defined as F50 clonal expansion divided by the chaos observed in the TCRdist matrix. Welch's t-statistics and random forest were used to narrow the features down to around twelve V-J combinations, which were then fed into a naive Bayes classifier. Thyroid-blood repertoire similarity was quantified with the Morisita-Horn index. In-frame beta chains were kept once TCRdb had trimmed the public reads at Q25 with fastp and called clones with MiXCR. Each CDR3 protein gets just one entry, which takes the most common genes and DNA from the rows behind it. It is TCRdb's table, rather than the study itself, that gives the V and J calls and clone size. The sample records some 200,000 distinct CDR3 sequences, 29% of which are singletons. Jointly, the top ten make up about 9.1% of the sample.

The ophthalmopathy patients had moderately to severely active disease, with a Clinical Activity Score of 3 or higher, a NOSPECS grade of 4 or higher, and a disease duration of less than 3 months. Patients with other autoimmune diseases, uncontrolled infections, pregnancy or lactation were excluded from the study. Diagnosis was based on clinical symptoms, serum thyroxine, TRAb, thyroid ultrasound and orbital computed tomography. Ficoll-Paque density gradient centrifugation was used to isolate PBMCs from approximately 10 ml of fresh peripheral blood. Total RNA was extracted using Trizol reagent, and RNA quality was checked on an Agilent 2100 Bioanalyzer. This clonotype has ten or more counts. Its antigen specificity is not known. No clone much larger than this one lies a single base away; base qualities are absent. The germline V gene yields MNHEY for CDR1 and SVGAGI for CDR2. From its cysteine to its phenylalanine, the CDR3 spans 14 amino acids. Here the CDR3 DNA is all that survives: 42 bases in frame from base 1. V is clipped by 7 bases and J by 6 bases, and the sequence between their germline boundaries is 19 bases long.

This TCR derives from a man over 45 with Graves' ophthalmopathy. Donor details come from another sample of the same person, matched by shared clones. The V and J segments used are TRBV6-5 and TRBJ2-7; tentative D gene TRBD1, with 5 bases matching. The sequencing input was peripheral blood. In nucleotides, the sequence is TGTGCCAGCACCCGCCAAACCCGGACACCCGAGCAGTACTTC. It codes for CASTRQTRTPEQYF.